Below, 5 T cell receptor beta chains from the same sample are listed, as sequenced in a study of blood T cell repertoires in COVID-19. TCRdb keeps only in-frame clones here, not all; method: immunoSEQ multiplex PCR. The sample includes about 200,000 clones, 87% of them seen just once. Source material: peripheral blood. The origin of the receptors is a man aged 60 to 69 with active or convalescent COVID-19.

This clone has only one observation. The rearrangement uses TRBV7-9 and TRBJ1-4; possibly TRBD1 for D (5 bases). This CDR3 comprises 16 residues. Trimming took 2 bases from V and 7 from J, leaving 17 bases between them. The germline CDR1 and CDR2 sequences are SEHNR and FQNEAQ (reference sequence). Here the CDR3 DNA reads TGTGCCAGCAGCTTAAGTTCTCGGCAGGGTAGTGAAAAACTGTTTTTT. Its translation: CASSLSSRQGSEKLFF.

The J gene is TRBJ2-7, the V gene TRBV3-1 (or the pseudogene TRBV3-2); a possible D gene is TRBD1 (6 bases). Per germline, CDR1 LGHDT and CDR2 YNNKEL (reference sequence). CDR3 length equals 15 residues. V was cut by 1 base and J by 2 bases, with 12 bases left in between. The CDR3 is CASSQAYGTPYEQYF. In DNA, the CDR3 is TGTGCCAGCAGCCAAGCCTACGGGACACCCTACGAGCAGTACTTC.

This clone appeared a single time. V usage is TRBV2 and J usage is TRBJ1-5; perhaps TRBD1 as D (6 bases). CDR3 length: 14 amino acids. V gave up 6 bases and J gave up 7 bases, with 16 bases separating them. Germline values: CDR1 SNHLY, CDR2 FYNNEI. The CDR3 spells CASSERTEGQPQHF. The CDR3 DNA reads as TGTGCCAGCAGCGAAAGGACAGAGGGACAGCCCCAGCATTTT.

This clone was seen a single time. The chain links TRBV29-1 to TRBJ1-1; a possible D gene is TRBD1 (5 bases). From germline, CDR1 is SQVTM and CDR2 ANQGSEA. The ends were cut back, 3 bases at V and 4 bases at J, with 9 bases in the middle. This CDR3 is 12 amino acids long. CDR3 sequence reads: CSVEVQGTEAFF. The CDR3 DNA follows: TGCAGCGTTGAGGTCCAGGGCACTGAAGCTTTCTTT. The full variable domain, completed using reference TRBV29-1 and TRBJ1-1, is SAVISQKPSRDICQRGTSLTIQCQVDSQVTMMFWYRQQPGQSLTLIATANQGSEATYESGFVIDKFPISRPNLTFSTLTVSNMSPEDSSIYLCSVEVQGTEAFFGQGTRLTVV.

J is TRBJ2-5 and V is TRBV5-4; TRBD2 matches 13 bases. The CDR3 length is 15 residues. Per the germline V gene, CDR1 is SGHNT and CDR2 is YYREEE (reference sequence). V was pared by 2 bases and J by 3 bases, with 1 base of the junction left unmatched. CDR3 protein: CASSFGLAGEETQYF. CDR3 DNA: TGTGCCAGCAGCTTTGGACTAGCGGGGGAAGAGACCCAGTACTTC.